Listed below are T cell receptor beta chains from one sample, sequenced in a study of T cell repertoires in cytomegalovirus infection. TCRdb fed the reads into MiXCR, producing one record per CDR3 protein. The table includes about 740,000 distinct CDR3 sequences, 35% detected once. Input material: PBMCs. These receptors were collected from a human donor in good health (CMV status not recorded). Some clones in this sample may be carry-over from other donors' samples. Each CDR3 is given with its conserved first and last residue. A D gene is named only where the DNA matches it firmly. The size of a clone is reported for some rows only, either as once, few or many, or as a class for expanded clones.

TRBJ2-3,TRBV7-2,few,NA,CASSLNSFPLTQYF,TGTGCCAGCAGCTTGAATTCGTTCCCTCTTACGCAGTATTTT
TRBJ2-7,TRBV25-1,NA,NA,CASSGGTNYEQYF,TGTGCCAGCAGTGGGGGGACAAACTACGAGCAGTACTTC
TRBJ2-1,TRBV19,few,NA,CASSQEGWGLYEQFF,TGTGCCAGCAGTCAGGAAGGATGGGGTCTCTATGAGCAGTTCTTC
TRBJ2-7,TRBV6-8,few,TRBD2,CASSYGTSGSYYEQYF,TGTGCCAGCAGTTACGGGACTAGCGGGAGCTACTACGAGCAGTACTTC
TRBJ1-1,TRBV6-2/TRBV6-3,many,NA,CASSIENWGNTEAFF,TGTGCCAGCAGCATCGAAAACTGGGGGAACACTGAAGCTTTCTTT
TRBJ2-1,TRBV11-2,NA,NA,CASSSELSSYNEQFF,TGTGCCAGCAGTTCAGAGTTGAGCTCCTACAATGAGCAGTTCTTC
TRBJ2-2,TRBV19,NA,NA,CASSITGADTGELFF,TGTGCCAGTAGTATAACGGGAGCGGACACCGGGGAGCTGTTTTTT
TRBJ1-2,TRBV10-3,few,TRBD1,CATLLNSGQGDYGYTF,TGTGCCACATTGCTCAACTCGGGACAGGGCGACTATGGCTACACCTTC
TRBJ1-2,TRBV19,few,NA,CASTPSGGALDGYTF,TGTGCCAGTACCCCCTCGGGGGGGGCCTTGGACGGCTACACCTTC
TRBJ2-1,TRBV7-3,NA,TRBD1,CASSSPRDRENEQFF,TGTGCCAGCAGCTCCCCCCGGGACAGGGAAAATGAGCAGTTCTTC
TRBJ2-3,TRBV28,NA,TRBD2,CATCGGAQADTQYF,TGTGCCACCTGCGGGGGGGCACAGGCAGATACGCAGTATTTT
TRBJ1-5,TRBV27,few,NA,CASSPLTPSNQPQHF,TGTGCCAGCTCACCCCTGACACCTAGCAATCAGCCCCAGCATTTT
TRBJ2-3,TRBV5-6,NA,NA,CASSLYWGRPSSTDTQYF,TGTGCCAGCAGCTTGTACTGGGGGCGACCCTCCTCCACAGATACGCAGTATTTT
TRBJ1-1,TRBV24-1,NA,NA,CATRSGTQAFF,TGTGCCACCAGATCTGGGACTCAGGCTTTCTTT
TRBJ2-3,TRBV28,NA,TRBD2,CASRAGGSTDTQYF,TGTGCCAGCAGAGCGGGGGGAAGCACAGATACGCAGTATTTT
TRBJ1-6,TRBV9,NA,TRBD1,CASSVDPLTGPRGILHF,TGTGCCAGCAGCGTAGACCCCCTGACAGGGCCGCGAGGGATCCTCCACTTT
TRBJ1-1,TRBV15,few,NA,CATSLGRGNTEAFF,TGTGCCACCAGCTTAGGAAGAGGTAACACTGAAGCTTTCTTT
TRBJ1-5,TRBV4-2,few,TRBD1,CASSQDRGTAQHF,TGTGCCAGCAGCCAAGATCGGGGGACAGCCCAGCATTTT
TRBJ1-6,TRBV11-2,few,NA,CASRRKSDNSPLHF,TGTGCCAGCCGCAGGAAGTCGGATAATTCACCCCTCCACTTT
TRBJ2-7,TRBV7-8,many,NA,CASSLDGNYEQYF,TGTGCCAGCAGCTTAGACGGTAACTACGAGCAGTACTTC
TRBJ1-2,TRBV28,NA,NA,CASSLALRGIYGYTF,TGTGCCAGCAGTTTAGCGCTGAGGGGCATCTATGGCTACACCTTC
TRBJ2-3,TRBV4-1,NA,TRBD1,CSSSQEPPGGVGHTQYF,TGCTCCAGCAGCCAAGAGCCCCCAGGGGGCGTTGGGCATACGCAGTATTTT
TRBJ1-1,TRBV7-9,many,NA,CAAALGTEAFF,TGTGCCGCAGCCTTGGGCACTGAAGCTTTCTTT
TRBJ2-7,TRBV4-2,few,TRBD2,CASSPGTSGGYEQYF,TGTGCCAGCAGCCCGGGGACTAGCGGGGGCTACGAGCAGTACTTC
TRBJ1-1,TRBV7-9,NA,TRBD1,CASIPTGDGYAEAFF,TGTGCCAGCATCCCGACAGGGGACGGGTACGCTGAAGCTTTCTTT
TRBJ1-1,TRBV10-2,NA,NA,CASRAGQKNTEAFF,TGCGCCAGCAGAGCAGGACAGAAGAACACTGAAGCTTTCTTT
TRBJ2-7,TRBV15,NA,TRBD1,CATSRELQGAPYEQYF,TGTGCCACCAGCAGGGAACTACAGGGGGCCCCCTACGAGCAGTACTTC
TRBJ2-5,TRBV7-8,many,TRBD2,CASSPGASGFVETQYF,TGTGCCAGCAGCCCTGGAGCTAGCGGGTTTGTAGAGACCCAGTACTTC
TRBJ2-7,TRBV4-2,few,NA,CASSQDDHEQYF,TGTGCCAGCAGCCAAGATGATCACGAGCAGTACTTC
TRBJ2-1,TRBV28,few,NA,CASSFGGVDRNEQFF,TGTGCCAGCAGTTTTGGGGGTGTCGATAGGAATGAGCAGTTCTTC
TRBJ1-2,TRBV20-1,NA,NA,CSARDTTRDYGYTF,TGCAGTGCTAGAGATACAACGAGGGACTATGGCTACACCTTC
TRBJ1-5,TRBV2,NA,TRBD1,CASSESEGQSNQPQHF,TGTGCCAGCAGTGAAAGTGAGGGACAGTCCAATCAGCCCCAGCATTTT
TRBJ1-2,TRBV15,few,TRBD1,CATSRGQGTHGYTF,TGTGCCACCAGCAGGGGACAGGGTACCCATGGCTACACCTTC
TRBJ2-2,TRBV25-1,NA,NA,CASSEYGTGNTGELFF,TGTGCCAGCAGTGAATATGGGACCGGGAACACCGGGGAGCTGTTTTTT
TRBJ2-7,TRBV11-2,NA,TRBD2,CASSSGLAVAYEQYF,TGTGCCAGCAGCAGCGGACTAGCGGTTGCCTACGAGCAGTACTTC
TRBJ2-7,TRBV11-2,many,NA,CASSLGGRGRKNEQYF,TGTGCCAGCAGCTTAGGGGGCCGGGGCAGGAAGAACGAGCAGTACTTC
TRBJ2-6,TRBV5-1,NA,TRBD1,CASSTSYRGSSGANVLTF,TGCGCCAGCAGCACCTCGTACAGGGGTTCATCTGGGGCCAACGTCCTGACTTTC
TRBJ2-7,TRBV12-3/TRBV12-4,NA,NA,CASSLEQDGPTEQYF,TGTGCCAGCAGTTTAGAGCAAGACGGGCCCACGGAGCAGTACTTC
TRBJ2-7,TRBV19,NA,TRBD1,CASSPGTGAPYEQYF,TGTGCCAGTAGTCCCGGGACAGGGGCCCCCTACGAGCAGTACTTC
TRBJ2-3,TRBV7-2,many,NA,CASTPIAGRGDTQYF,TGTGCCAGCACCCCGATCGCGGGACGAGGAGATACGCAGTATTTT
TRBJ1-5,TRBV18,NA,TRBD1,CASSPTLTGGNSNQPRHF,TGTGCCAGCTCACCTACCCTGACAGGGGGGAATAGCAATCAGCCCCGGCATTTT